This note documents a single T cell receptor (beta chain) sequence. Its binding antigen is unknown. No base quality information exists; no much larger clone differs at one position. The CDR3 regions of human TCRbeta chains were subjected to immunosequencing. The study's processing was this. Repertoire TCRs were matched against a reference library of SARS-CoV-2-specific TCRs generated with the MIRA antigen-specificity platform. Breadth was defined as the fraction of unique TCRs that were SARS-CoV-2-associated, and depth was defined as the fraction of total T cells that were SARS-CoV-2-associated. Using the MIRA data, each spike-specific TCR was mapped to the spike region that the TCR reacts to and placed in a CD4 or CD8 class. Log10-transformed breadth and depth values were compared by one-way ANOVA with Sidak's multiple comparisons tests. The table was pulled from immuneACCESS by TCRdb, which kept in-frame rearrangements only. Such tables lose some clones; where checked, under half of the loss comes from unresolved V genes, and the rest has no known cause. That table supplies the V and J calls and clone size; D and trimming were determined from the DNA. This sample gives 120,000 or so clones in total; roughly 85% of them show up just once. The ten largest clones add up to roughly a sixth of the sample.

V loses 0 bases, J loses 4 bases, and the germline ends lie 6 bases apart. The CDR3 runs 13 amino acids, cysteine and phenylalanine included. Left in the record is the CDR3 DNA by itself, 39 bases read in frame from the first base. As encoded in the germline V gene, CDR1 is SGHTA while CDR2 is FQGTGA. This specimen belongs to a study of T cell responses to AZD1222 COVID-19 vaccine (dated by TCRdb to the early 2020s). For context, the study as a whole: A total of 230 to 250 trial participants underwent TCR sequencing, of whom 207 had received two doses of AZD1222 and about 26 had received two doses of the MenACWY control vaccine. Trial participants were enrolled into age subgroups of 18-55, 56-69 and 70-plus years, which contained about 150, 27 and 61 TCR-sequenced participants, respectively.

Study-wide findings and limitations: Because no samples from the day 14 peak response were available, repertoires could be characterized only after the peak T cell response. Conclusions about previously exposed vaccinees are limited because only a handful of AZD1222 recipients were SARS-CoV-2 seropositive at baseline. Participants were mostly white British, with more females than males. The authors suggested clonal diversity may have been underestimated. In the small 56-69-year group, the increase in depth fell short of significance, most likely because of low power. Epitopes outside the regions mutated in the B.1.351 and B.1.1.7 variants were reportedly recognized by nearly half of the unique spike-specific TCRs. After two AZD1222 doses, spike-specific TCR breadth and depth were significantly higher than at day 0 and than in MenACWY recipients. The whole spike protein was spanned by vaccine-associated CD4 TCRs, and dominant responses were seen in regions 160-218 and 743-854.

Interpreted using the paper, the time point label stands for: baseline before first vaccination. Interpreted using the paper, the treatment or condition label stands for: meningococcal conjugate vaccine given as trial control. The vaccinee samples were drawn from two UK trials, COV001 and COV002, one of which was a single-blind randomized controlled phase 2/3 trial testing AZD1222 (ChAdOx1 nCoV-19) in healthy adults. Trial participant PBMC samples were collected at day 0 and day 28 after the second dose for TCRbeta chain sequencing. This TCR came from an adult in good health. The input for sequencing was peripheral blood, taken on day 0 of MenACWY control vaccination. The sequence links TRBV7-3 to TRBJ2-5, with the D segment identity uncertain. Read as DNA, the sequence is TGTGCCAGCAGCTTAACCCCCCCAGAGACCCAGTACTTC. It translates to CASSLTPPETQYF.